This T cell receptor (beta chain) comes out of a study of neoadjuvant anti-PD-1 for oral cavity cancer (dated by TCRdb to the early 2020s). Study-wide context: Three to four biweekly doses of nivolumab at 3 mg/kg were mostly administered to patients before curative-intent surgical resection. Patients who did not progress were given a fourth nivolumab dose at about day 43 and had definitive surgical resection on days 50-56. Responders were defined as patients with complete response, partial response or stable disease by RECIST 1.1; non-responders were defined as patients with progression. A roughly 33% response rate was observed in the parent correlative cohort, in which 12 patients were included. The paper as a whole reports these results and caveats: After neoadjuvant nivolumab, significantly higher T cell clonality (Gini index) was found within PBMCs in non-responders than in responders. Higher pretreatment blood TCRbeta clonality and lower post-treatment tumor TCRbeta clonality were correlated with higher pretreatment blood Treg/Th17 ratios. Only a few patients per response group were included in the TCR analyses, and the authors called for validation in larger cohorts.

About this clone: Its antigen has not been determined. Nothing much larger sits one base from this clone, and base qualities are not available.

The label giving this sample's time point can be read as: before neoadjuvant nivolumab. Patients had been newly diagnosed with stage II-IVA oral cavity squamous cell carcinoma, and no prior systemic or radiation treatment had been given to the patients. The cohort was composed of patients with HPV-negative, locally advanced oral cavity squamous cell carcinoma. Peripheral blood mononuclear cells were analyzed directly and were not maintained or expanded in culture. The samples were obtained from a longitudinal correlative study of a single-arm phase II trial testing neoadjuvant nivolumab in oral cavity squamous cell carcinoma. Subject-matched pre- and post-treatment PBMCs and tumors from three responders and three non-responders underwent genomic DNA-based TCRbeta sequencing. Peripheral blood mononuclear cells were drawn once before nivolumab treatment and a second time after treatment, when surgery took place. The Maxwell RSC DNA from Cells kit was used to extract genomic DNA from PBMCs.

For deep sequencing, each PBMC sample was run in six replicates, with libraries mostly built from approximately 0.45 ug of input genomic DNA. Following the manufacturer's instructions, the team built TCRbeta libraries using the immunoSEQ hsTCRbeta kit. Sequencing of the completed libraries took place using an Illumina NovaSeq 6000 S4 flow cell after they had been pooled to approximately 3 nM. In the source study's methods: The immunoSEQ Analyzer handled quality control and preprocessing of the raw data. The analysis was restricted to productive rearrangements, with each unique CDR3 amino acid sequence defining a clonotype. Repertoire clonality was estimated as the Gini-Simpson index, which was computed with the R package tcR. Student's t test was used to compare Gini indices, while Pearson correlation assessed associations with tumor size change. Sourced from immuneACCESS, this table was stored by TCRdb with only in-frame sequences that have V and J called. A share of the clones is absent; for the studies checked, an unresolved V gene accounts for under half, and the remainder has no known explanation. The D gene and trimming were derived from the DNA, and the V and J assignments and clone size from that table. The sample profile shows about 7,000 clones; over 65% of them were found once. 3.4% of the sample belongs to the ten largest clones.

V loses 6 bases at its end and J loses 3 bases; junction bases beyond the gene matches: 6. CDR3 length: 16 amino acids, cysteine to phenylalanine. Of the read, only the CDR3 DNA is kept; its 48 bases are in frame from base 1. CDR1 and CDR2, per the germline V gene, are LGHNA and YSLEER. The TCR sequence derives from a person aged 40 to 85 with oral cavity squamous cell carcinoma. The rearrangement combines TRBV4-3 with TRBJ2-1; TRBD2 agrees with 12 junctional bases. Sequenced material: PBMCs, taken before nivolumab (anti-PD-1) treatment. The sequence in DNA is TGCGCCAGCAGGGCATCTAGCGGGGGGGACTACAATGAGCAGTTCTTC. This yields the protein CASRASSGGDYNEQFF.